The T cell receptor beta chain under discussion was sequenced for a study of naive and memory T cell subsets. A UMI-containing oligonucleotide was joined by 3' ligation to the TCR cDNA template. Whole blood, 2.5 to 3 ml, came from adult healthy volunteers. The trim removed 1 base at V and 0 bases at J, leaving 7 bases unmatched. In germline, CDR1 is SGHVS, CDR2 FQNEAQ. The CDR3 has 18 amino acids. This clonotype was recorded at least ten times. Ligated cDNA underwent four rounds of PCR with nested alpha and beta constant region primers and SP2. In TCRdb, the 5' RACE reads were re-called with MiXCR into one record per CDR3 protein. The data contain about 32,000 distinct CDR3 sequences, over 15% of them seen just once; the ten biggest clones take up 2.6%.

The chain employs TRBV7-8 and TRBJ2-3; 10 bases align to TRBD2. This clonotype was obtained from a female donor in good health. The CDR3 here is CASSLDGSGGISTDTQYF. The CDR3 DNA sequence: TGTGCCAGCAGCTTAGACGGTAGCGGGGGGATTAGCACAGATACGCAGTATTTT.